This TCR beta chain was recorded in a study of blood T cells in healthy people across ages. Study as a whole: With template switching, about one barcoded beta molecule was captured per two T cells.

The V and J ends lost 6 bases and 4 bases respectively, with 19 bases between them. This CDR3 comprises 15 residues. Germline loops: CDR1 SQVTM, CDR2 ANQGSEA. Next came a second PCR, run for roughly 6 to 11 cycles, which used a sample-barcoded 5' primer along with a J-beta primer mix. TCRdb recomputed calls from the 5' RACE reads with MiXCR, one row per CDR3 protein. The sample records around 800,000 distinct CDR3 sequences, about 42% being singletons. This clonotype was obtained from a man at least 80 years old in good health. The material sequenced was blood. The chain joins TRBV29-1 to TRBJ2-1; weak D call: TRBD1 (6 bases). The DNA for the CDR3 is TGCAGCGTCCCGCATTTGACAGGAGTTTACAATGAGCAGTTCTTC. Protein sequence: CSVPHLTGVYNEQFF.